This TCR beta chain was recorded in a study of blood T cell repertoires in COVID-19. The wider study: Donors in the United States, Italy and Spain gave samples during acute or convalescent COVID-19. PBMCs, B-cell-depleted T cells, or T cells were the source of the cDNA or gDNA that made up the material.

Seattle-derived patients entered the study during active infection and were followed longitudinally. Germline CDR1 and CDR2: MNHEY and SMNVEV (reference sequence). V was pared by 5 bases and J by 2 bases, with 10 bases of the junction left unmatched. The CDR3 totals 17 residues. This clone was seen a single time. How the authors handled the data: Reference gene primers were amplified, and this amplification served to estimate nucleated cell counts. Some clones are missing from TCRdb's copy, which holds only in-frame ones; the method was immunoSEQ multiplex PCR. V and J calls and clone size are as listed in that table; D and trimming were resolved from the DNA. The repertoire holds some 180,000 clones, more than 75% seen once, with around 8% in the top ten.

The sequence was collected from an older woman with COVID-19, enrolled during active disease. The chain joins TRBV27 to TRBJ2-7, with TRBD2 matching over 12 bases. The sample comprised peripheral blood. CDR3 bases: TGTGCCAGCAGTGAGACTAGCGGGGGAGACGGGACCTACGAGCAGTACGTC. Translation: CASSETSGGDGTYEQYV.